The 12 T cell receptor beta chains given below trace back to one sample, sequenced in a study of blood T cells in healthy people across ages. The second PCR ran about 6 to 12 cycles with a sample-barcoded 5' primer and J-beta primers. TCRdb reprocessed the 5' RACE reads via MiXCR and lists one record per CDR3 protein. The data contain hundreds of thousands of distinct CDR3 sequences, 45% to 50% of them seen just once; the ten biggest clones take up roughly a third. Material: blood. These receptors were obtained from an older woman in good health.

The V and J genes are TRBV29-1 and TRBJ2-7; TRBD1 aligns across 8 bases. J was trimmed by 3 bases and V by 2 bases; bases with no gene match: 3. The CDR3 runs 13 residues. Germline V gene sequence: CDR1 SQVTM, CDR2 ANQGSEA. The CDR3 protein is CSVERQGFYEQYF. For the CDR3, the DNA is TGCAGCGTTGAACGACAGGGGTTCTACGAGCAGTACTTC.

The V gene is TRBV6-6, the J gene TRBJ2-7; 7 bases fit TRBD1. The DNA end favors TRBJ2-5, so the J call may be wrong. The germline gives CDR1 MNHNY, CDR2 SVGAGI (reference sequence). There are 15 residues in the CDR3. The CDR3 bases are TGTGCCAGCAGTTACCCGACAGGGTCCGGAGAGACCCAGTACTTC. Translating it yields CASSYPTGSGETQYF.

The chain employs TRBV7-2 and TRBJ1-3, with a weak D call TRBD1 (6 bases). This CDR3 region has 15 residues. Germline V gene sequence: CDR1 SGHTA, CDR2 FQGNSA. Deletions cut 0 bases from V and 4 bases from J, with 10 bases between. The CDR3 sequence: CASSLAVGAGNTIYF. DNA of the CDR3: TGTGCCAGCAGCTTAGCGGTGGGGGCGGGAAACACCATATATTTT. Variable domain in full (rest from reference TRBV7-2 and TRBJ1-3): GAGVSQSPSNKVTEKGKDVELRCDPISGHTALYWYRQSLGQGLEFLIYFQGNSAPDKSGLPSDRFSAERTGGSVSTLTIQRTQQEDSAVYLCASSLAVGAGNTIYFGEGSWLTVV.

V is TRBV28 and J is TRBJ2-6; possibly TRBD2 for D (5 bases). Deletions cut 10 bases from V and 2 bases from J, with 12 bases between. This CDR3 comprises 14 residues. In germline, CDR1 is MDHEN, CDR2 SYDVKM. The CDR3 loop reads CATKRGAGANVLTF. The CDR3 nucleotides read TGTGCCACCAAACGGGGAGCTGGGGCCAACGTCCTGACTTTC. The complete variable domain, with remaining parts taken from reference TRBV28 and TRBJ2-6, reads DVKVTQSSRYLVKRTGEKVFLECVQDMDHENMFWYRQDPGLGLRLIYFSYDVKMKEKGDIPEGYSVSREKKERFSLILESASTNQTSMYLCATKRGAGANVLTFGAGSRLTVL.

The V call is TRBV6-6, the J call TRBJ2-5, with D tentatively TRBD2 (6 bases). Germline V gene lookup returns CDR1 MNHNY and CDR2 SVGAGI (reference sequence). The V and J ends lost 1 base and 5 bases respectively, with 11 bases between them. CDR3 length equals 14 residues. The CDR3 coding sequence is TGTGCCAGCAGTTACTTAGCGGACGGCGAGACCCAGTACTTC. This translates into CASSYLADGETQYF.

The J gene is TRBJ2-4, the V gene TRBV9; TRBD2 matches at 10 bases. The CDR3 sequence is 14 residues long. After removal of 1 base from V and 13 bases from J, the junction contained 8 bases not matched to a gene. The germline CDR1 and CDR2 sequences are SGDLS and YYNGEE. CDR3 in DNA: TGTGCCAGCAGCGTAAGCGGGAGGGACAATGAGCAGTACTTC. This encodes CASSVSGRDNEQYF. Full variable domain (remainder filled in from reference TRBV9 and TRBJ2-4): DSGVTQTPKHLITATGQRVTLRCSPRSGDLSVYWYQQSLDQGLQFLIQYYNGEERAKGNILERFSAQQFPDLHSELNLSSLELGDSALYFCASSVSGRDNEQYFGAGTRLSVL.

CDR3 nucleotide sequence: TGTGCCAGCAGCCGCAGCGGGGGGAACTACGAGCAGTACTTC. Protein product: CASSRSGGNYEQYF. The chain has TRBV7-2 and TRBJ2-7, with 9 bases aligning to TRBD2. Germline loops: CDR1 SGHTA, CDR2 FQGNSA. V gave up 5 bases and J gave up 3 bases; unmatched junction bases: 5. CDR3 size: 14 residues.

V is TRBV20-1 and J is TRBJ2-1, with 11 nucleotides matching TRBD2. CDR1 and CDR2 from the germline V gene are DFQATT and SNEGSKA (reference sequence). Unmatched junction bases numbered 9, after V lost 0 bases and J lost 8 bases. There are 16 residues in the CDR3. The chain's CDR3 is CSARDHSGRAVHEQFF. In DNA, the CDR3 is TGCAGTGCTAGAGATCATAGCGGGAGGGCCGTCCATGAGCAGTTCTTC.

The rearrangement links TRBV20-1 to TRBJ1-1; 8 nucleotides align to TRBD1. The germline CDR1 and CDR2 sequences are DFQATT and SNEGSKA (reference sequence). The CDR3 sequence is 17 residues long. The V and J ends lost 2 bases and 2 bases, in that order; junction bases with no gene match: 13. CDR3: CSARTRDRRSGNTEAFF. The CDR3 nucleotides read TGCAGTGCTAGAACCCGGGACAGGCGATCCGGTAACACTGAAGCTTTCTTT.

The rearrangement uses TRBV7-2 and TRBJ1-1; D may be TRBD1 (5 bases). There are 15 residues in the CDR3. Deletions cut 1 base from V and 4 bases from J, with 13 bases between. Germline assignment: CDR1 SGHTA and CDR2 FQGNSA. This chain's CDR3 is CASSLGVGGFTEAFF. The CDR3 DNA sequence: TGTGCCAGCAGCTTAGGGGTCGGGGGATTCACTGAAGCTTTCTTT.

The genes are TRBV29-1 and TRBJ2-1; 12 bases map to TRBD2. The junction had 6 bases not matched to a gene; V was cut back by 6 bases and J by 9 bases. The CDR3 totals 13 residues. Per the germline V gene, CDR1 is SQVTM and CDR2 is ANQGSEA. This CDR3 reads CSVRLAGEGEQFF. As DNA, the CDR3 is TGCAGCGTCCGACTAGCGGGAGAGGGTGAGCAGTTCTTC.

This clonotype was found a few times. The CDR3 spells CASSFASDYEQYF. DNA for the CDR3: TGTGCCAGCAGTTTTGCGTCCGACTACGAGCAGTACTTC. The chain carries TRBV28 and TRBJ2-7; D unclear. The CDR3 sequence is 13 residues long. Trimming left V 3 bases short and J 3 bases short, with 9 bases between. The germline gives CDR1 MDHEN, CDR2 SYDVKM.